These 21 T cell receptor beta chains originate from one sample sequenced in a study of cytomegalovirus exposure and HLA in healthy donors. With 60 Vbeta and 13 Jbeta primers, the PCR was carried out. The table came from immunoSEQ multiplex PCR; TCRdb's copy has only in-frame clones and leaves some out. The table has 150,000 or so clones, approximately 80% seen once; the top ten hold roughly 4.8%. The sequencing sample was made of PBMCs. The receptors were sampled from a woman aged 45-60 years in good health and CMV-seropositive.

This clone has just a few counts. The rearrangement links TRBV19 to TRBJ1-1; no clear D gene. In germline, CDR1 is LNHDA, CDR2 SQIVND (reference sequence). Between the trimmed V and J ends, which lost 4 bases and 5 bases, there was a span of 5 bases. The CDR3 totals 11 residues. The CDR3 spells CASSRATEAFF. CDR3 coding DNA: TGTGCCAGTAGTAGGGCTACTGAAGCTTTCTTT.

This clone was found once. CDR3 in DNA: TGTGCCAGCAGCTTTATAGAGAACTATGGCTACACCTTC. It is translated as CASSFIENYGYTF. The chain employs TRBV5-4 and TRBJ1-2, with D unclear. CDR1 and CDR2 from the germline V gene are SGHNT and YYREEE (reference sequence). V was cut by 2 bases and J by 2 bases, with 7 bases left in between. CDR3 length: 13 amino acids.

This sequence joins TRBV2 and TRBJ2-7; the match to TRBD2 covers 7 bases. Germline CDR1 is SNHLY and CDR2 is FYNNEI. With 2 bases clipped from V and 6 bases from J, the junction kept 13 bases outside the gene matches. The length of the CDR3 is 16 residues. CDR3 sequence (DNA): TGTGCCAGCAGTGAACGTCCGTGGGGAGCGGGATGCGAGCAGTACTTC. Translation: CASSERPWGAGCEQYF.

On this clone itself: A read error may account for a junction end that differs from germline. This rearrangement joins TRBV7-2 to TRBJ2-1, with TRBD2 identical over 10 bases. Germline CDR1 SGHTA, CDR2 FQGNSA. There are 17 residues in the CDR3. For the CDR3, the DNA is TGTGCCAGCAGCCGATTTAGCGGGAGGAGCGGGGGAAATGAGCAGCTCTTC. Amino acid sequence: CASSRFSGRSGGNEQLF.

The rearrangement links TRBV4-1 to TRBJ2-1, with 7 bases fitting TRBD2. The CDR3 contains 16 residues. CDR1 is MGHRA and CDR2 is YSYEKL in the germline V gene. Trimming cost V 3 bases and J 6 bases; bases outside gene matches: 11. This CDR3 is CASSQIGRARLNEQFF. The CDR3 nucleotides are TGCGCCAGCAGCCAGATAGGGAGGGCGAGGCTCAATGAGCAGTTCTTC.

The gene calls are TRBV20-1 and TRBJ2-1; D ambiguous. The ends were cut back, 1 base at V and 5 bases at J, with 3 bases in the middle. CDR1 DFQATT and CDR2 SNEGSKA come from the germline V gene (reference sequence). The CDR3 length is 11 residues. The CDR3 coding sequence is TGCAGTGCTAGAGCTGACAATGAGCAGTTCTTC. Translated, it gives CSARADNEQFF.

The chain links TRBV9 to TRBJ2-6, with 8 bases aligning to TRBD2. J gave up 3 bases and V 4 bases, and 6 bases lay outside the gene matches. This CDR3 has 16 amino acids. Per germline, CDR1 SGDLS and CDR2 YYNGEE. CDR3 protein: CASSFLGGGGANVLTF. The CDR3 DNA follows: TGTGCCAGCAGCTTCCTCGGGGGGGGTGGGGCCAACGTCCTGACTTTC.

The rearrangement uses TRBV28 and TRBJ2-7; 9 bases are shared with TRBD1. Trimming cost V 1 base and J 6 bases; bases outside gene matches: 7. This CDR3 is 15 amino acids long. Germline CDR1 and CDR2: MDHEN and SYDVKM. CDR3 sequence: CASSLYQDRGFEQYF. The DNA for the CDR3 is TGTGCCAGCAGTTTATATCAGGACAGGGGTTTCGAGCAGTACTTC. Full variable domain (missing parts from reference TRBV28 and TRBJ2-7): DVKVTQSSRYLVKRTGEKVFLECVQDMDHENMFWYRQDPGLGLRLIYFSYDVKMKEKGDIPEGYSVSREKKERFSLILESASTNQTSMYLCASSLYQDRGFEQYFGPGTRLTVT.

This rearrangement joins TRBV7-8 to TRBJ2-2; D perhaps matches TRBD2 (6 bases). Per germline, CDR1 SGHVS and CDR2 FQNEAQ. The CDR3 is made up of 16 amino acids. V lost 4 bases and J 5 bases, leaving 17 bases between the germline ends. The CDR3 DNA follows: TGTGCCAGCAGCTCCTACGGAGGGATCGCGACCGGGGAGCTGTTTTTT. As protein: CASSSYGGIATGELFF.

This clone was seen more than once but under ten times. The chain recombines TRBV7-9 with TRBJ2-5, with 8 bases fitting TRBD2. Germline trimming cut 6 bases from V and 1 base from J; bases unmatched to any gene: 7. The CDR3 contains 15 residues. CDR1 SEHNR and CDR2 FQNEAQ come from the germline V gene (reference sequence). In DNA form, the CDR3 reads TGTGCCAGCAGTTTCCTAGCGGGTTCCCAAGAGACCCAGTACTTC. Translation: CASSFLAGSQETQYF.

CDR3 loop: CASSDTGDTEAFF. The CDR3 region has the DNA TGTGCCAGCAGTGACACAGGAGACACTGAAGCTTTCTTT. The rearrangement uses TRBV6-1 and TRBJ1-1; D perhaps matches TRBD1 (5 bases). The CDR3 contains 13 residues. V was pared by 3 bases and J by 3 bases, with 8 bases between. Germline-derived CDR1 and CDR2 are MNHNS and SASEGT.

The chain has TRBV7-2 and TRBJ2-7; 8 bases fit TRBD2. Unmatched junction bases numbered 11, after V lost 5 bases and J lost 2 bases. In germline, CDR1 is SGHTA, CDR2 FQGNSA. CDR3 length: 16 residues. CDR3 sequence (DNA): TGTGCCAGCAGCGCCCAAGCGGGAGATGGCCCCTACGAGCAGTACTTC. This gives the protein CASSAQAGDGPYEQYF.

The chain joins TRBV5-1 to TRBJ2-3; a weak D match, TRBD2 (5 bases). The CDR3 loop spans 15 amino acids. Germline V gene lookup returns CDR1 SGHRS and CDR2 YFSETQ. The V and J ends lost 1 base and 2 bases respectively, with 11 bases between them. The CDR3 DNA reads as TGCGCCAGCAGCTTGACTAGTAACCCCACAGATACGCAGTATTTT. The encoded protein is CASSLTSNPTDTQYF.

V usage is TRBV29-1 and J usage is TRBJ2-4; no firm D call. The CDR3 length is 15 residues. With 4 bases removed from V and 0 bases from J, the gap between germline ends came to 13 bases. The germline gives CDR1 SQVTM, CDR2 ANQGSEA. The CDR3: CSVASETLAKNIQYF. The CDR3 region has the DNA TGCAGCGTTGCCTCAGAAACCCTAGCCAAAAACATTCAGTACTTC.

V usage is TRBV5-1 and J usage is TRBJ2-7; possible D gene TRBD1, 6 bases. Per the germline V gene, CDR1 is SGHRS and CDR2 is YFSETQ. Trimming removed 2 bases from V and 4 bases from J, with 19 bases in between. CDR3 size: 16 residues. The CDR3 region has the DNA TGCGCCAGCAGCTTAATGGGGCCGAGAGGGGGTTACGAGCAGTACTTC. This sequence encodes CASSLMGPRGGYEQYF.

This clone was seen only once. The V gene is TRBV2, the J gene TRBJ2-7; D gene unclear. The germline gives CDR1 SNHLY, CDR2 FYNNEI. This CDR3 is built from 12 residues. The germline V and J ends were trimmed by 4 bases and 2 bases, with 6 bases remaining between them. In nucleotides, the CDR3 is TGTGCCAGCAGTGGTCTAGCCTACGAGCAGTACTTC. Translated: CASSGLAYEQYF. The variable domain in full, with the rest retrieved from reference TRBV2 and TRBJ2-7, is EPEVTQTPSHQVTQMGQEVILRCVPISNHLYFYWYRQILGQKVEFLVSFYNNEISEKSEIFDDQFSVERPDGSNFTLKIRSTKLEDSAMYFCASSGLAYEQYFGPGTRLTVT.

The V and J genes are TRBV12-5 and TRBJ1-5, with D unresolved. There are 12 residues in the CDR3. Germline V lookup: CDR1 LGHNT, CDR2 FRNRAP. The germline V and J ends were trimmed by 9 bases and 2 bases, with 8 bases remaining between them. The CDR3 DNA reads TGTGCTAGCGGGTGGGGCAATCAGCCCCAGCATTTT. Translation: CASGWGNQPQHF.

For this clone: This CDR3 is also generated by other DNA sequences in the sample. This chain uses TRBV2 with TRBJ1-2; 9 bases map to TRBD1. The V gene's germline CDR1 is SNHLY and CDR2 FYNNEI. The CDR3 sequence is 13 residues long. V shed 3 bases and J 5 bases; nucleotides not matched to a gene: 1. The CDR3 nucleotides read TGTGCCAGCAGTGAGGGACAGGGATATGGCTACACCTTC. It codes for CASSEGQGYGYTF.

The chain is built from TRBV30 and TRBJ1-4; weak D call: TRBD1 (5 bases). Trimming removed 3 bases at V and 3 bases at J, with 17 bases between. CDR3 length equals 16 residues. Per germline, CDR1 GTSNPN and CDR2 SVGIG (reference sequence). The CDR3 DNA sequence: TGTGCCTGGAGGTCCAAGGGGCACTTGTCTAATGAAAAACTGTTTTTT. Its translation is CAWRSKGHLSNEKLFF.

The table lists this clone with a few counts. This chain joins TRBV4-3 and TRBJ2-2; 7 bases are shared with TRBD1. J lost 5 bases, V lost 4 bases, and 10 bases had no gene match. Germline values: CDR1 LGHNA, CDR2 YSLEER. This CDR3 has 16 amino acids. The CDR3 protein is CASSPQTGRATGELFF. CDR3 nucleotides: TGCGCCAGCAGCCCCCAGACAGGGAGAGCGACCGGGGAGCTGTTTTTT.

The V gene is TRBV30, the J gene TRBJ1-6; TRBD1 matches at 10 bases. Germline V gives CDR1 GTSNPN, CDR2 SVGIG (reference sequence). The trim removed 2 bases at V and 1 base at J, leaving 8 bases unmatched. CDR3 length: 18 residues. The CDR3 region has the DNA TGTGCCTGGAGTATCGGGACAGGGGTCAGGTCCTATAATTCACCCCTCCACTTT. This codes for CAWSIGTGVRSYNSPLHF. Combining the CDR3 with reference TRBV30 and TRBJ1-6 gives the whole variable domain SQTIHQWPATLVQPVGSPLSLECTVEGTSNPNLYWYRQAAGRGLQLLFYSVGIGQISSEVPQNLSASRPQDRQFILSSKKLLLSDSGFYLCAWSIGTGVRSYNSPLHFGNGTRLTVT.